In its sample, the clone carrying this TCR beta chain was seen many times. The antigen is unknown. With 60 Vbeta and 13 Jbeta primers, the PCR was carried out. Profiled with immunoSEQ multiplex PCR; TCRdb holds only in-frame clones, not every one. The table has 150,000 to 200,000 clones, about 88% seen once. The data were taken from a study of cytomegalovirus exposure and HLA in healthy donors. Notes on the study in general: In a later analysis, several top co-occurrence clusters appeared linked to parvovirus B19, influenza, CMV and Epstein-Barr virus. There were some V segments, including TRBV6-2 and TRBV6-3, excluded as indistinguishable. Across donors, most TCRs were seen rarely, yet some public ones were widespread. The study put 150 to 200 TCR beta chains on its list as cytomegalovirus-associated.

Trimming removed 8 bases from V and 0 bases from J, with 8 bases in between. CDR3 size: 12 residues. The germline V gene has CDR1 MNHEY and CDR2 SMNVEV (reference sequence). Sequencing was carried out using PBMCs. V gene TRBV27 combines with J gene TRBJ2-7; the D is unclear. The receptor was derived from a woman younger than 30 in good health and CMV-seronegative. The CDR3 protein is CASFTSSYEQYF. In DNA, the CDR3 is TGTGCCAGCTTTACAAGCTCCTACGAGCAGTACTTC.